This TCR beta chain stems from a study of OX40 agonist ivuxolimab in advanced cancers. Repertoires were generated with immunoSEQ multiplex PCR, while TCRdb's copy carries only in-frame clones and drops some. The top ten clones hold 0.19% of a sample with almost 85,000 clones, 89% of them seen once. CDR3 length equals 15 residues. V shed 3 bases, J shed 3 bases, and the junction held 8 bases outside the gene matches. The V gene's germline CDR1 is KGHSH and CDR2 LQKENI. The sequenced sample was CD4+ or CD8+ T cells sorted from blood, obtained in a trial of the OX40 agonist ivuxolimab. This TCR derives from an adult with an advanced solid tumor such as melanoma, head and neck, liver or kidney cancer. The rearrangement links TRBV18 to TRBJ2-7; 7 bases agree with TRBD2. The CDR3 sequence: CASSPGRSGVYEQYF. The CDR3 DNA reads as TGTGCCAGCTCACCTGGAAGGAGCGGGGTCTACGAGCAGTACTTC.